This T cell receptor (beta chain) was sequenced for a study of OX40 agonist ivuxolimab in advanced cancers. Study overall: Three partial responders included one hepatocellular carcinoma patient and two cutaneous melanoma patients. Study-wide points: Low normalized clonal expansion also occurred in some nonresponding patients.

If patients had autoimmune disease history or systemic immunosuppression, they were excluded. Blood draws occurred at baseline, cycle 4 day 1, and cycle 7 day 1. The protocol was immunoSEQ multiplex PCR, while the TCRdb copy is restricted to in-frame clones and leaves out a portion. The sample carries 55,000 to 60,000 clones, about 87% recorded once. Only one count was recorded for this clone. Its cognate antigen is unknown. This sample comprised CD4+ or CD8+ T cells sorted from blood, obtained in a trial of the OX40 agonist ivuxolimab. This TCR derives from an adult with an advanced solid tumor such as melanoma, head and neck, liver or kidney cancer.

CDR3 DNA sequence: TGTGCCAGCAGCGTCTCAGCGTATGAGCAGTTCTTC. It translates to CASSVSAYEQFF. V and J are TRBV9 and TRBJ2-1; D is unresolved. CDR1 is SGDLS and CDR2 is YYNGEE in the germline V gene. The CDR3 contains 12 residues. V lost 2 bases, J lost 8 bases, and 8 bases lay in between.